This T cell receptor beta chain was obtained from a study of CD8 T cells in ankylosing spondylitis. General observations from the study: Reportedly, significant enrichment of disease-linked clones occurred in matched ankylosing spondylitis synovial fluid. A motif in TCR beta, a set of 8 or 9 highly homologous variants, appeared characteristic of ankylosing spondylitis blood.

The CDR3 sequence is 13 residues long. Trimming shortened V by 7 bases and J by 7 bases, and 17 bases separated the two germline ends. Ten or more counts support this clonotype. Its cognate antigen is unknown. Each CDR3 protein is one row after TCRdb ran MiXCR on the 5' RACE reads. There are around 130,000 distinct CDR3 sequences in the sample; roughly an eighth occur only once, and 2.5% to 3.5% lies in the top ten. This chain uses TRBV12-3 or TRBV12-4 with TRBJ2-7, with D perhaps being TRBD1 or TRBD2 (6 bases each). The origin of this receptor is a female donor with ankylosing spondylitis or in good health (not recorded which). The sequencing input was blood, either unsorted or a sorted T cell fraction (not recorded which). The chain's CDR3 is CASNPQGTGEQYF. The CDR3 DNA is TGTGCCAGCAACCCCCAGGGGACTGGTGAGCAGTACTTC.